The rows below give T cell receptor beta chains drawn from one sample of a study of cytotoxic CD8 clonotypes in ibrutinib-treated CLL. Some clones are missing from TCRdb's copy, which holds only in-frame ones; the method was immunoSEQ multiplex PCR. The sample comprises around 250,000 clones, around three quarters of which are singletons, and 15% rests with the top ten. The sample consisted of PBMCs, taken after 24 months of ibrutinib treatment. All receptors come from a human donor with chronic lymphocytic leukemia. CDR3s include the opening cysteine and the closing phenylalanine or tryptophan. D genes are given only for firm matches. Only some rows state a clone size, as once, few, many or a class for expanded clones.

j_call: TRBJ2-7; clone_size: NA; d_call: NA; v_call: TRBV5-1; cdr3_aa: CASSLAGSTDGIHEQYF; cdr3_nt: TGCGCCAGCAGCTTGGCCGGTTCGACAGATGGTATCCACGAGCAGTACTTC
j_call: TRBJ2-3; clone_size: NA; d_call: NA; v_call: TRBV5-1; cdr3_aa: CASSLADGSLDTQYF; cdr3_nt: TGCGCCAGCAGCTTGGCTGACGGGAGTTTGGATACGCAGTATTTT
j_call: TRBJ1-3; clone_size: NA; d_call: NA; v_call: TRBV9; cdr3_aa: CASSAVGGDGNTIYF; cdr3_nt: TGTGCCAGCAGCGCCGTAGGGGGGGATGGAAACACCATATATTTT
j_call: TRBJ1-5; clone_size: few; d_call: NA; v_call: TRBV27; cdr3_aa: CAVLSGAPNQPQHF; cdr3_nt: TGTGCCGTCCTTTCGGGGGCTCCCAATCAGCCCCAGCATTTT
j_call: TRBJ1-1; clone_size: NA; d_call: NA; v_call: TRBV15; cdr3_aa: CATSRGGNTEAFF; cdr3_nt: TGTGCCACCAGCAGGGGCGGGAACACTGAAGCTTTCTTT
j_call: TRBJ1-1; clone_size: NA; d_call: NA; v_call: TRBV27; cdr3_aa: CASSPGGGHTEAFF; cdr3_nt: TGTGCCAGCAGTCCCGGCGGGGGGCACACTGAAGCTTTCTTT
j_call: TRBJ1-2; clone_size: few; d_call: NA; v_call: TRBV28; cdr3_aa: CASSEPYGGYGYTF; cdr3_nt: TGTGCCAGCAGTGAACCCTACGGGGGCTATGGCTACACCTTC
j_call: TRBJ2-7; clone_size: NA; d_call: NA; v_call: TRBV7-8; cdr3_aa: CASSLITGEGEQYF; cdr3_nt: TGTGCCAGCAGCTTAATAACGGGAGAAGGCGAGCAGTACTTC
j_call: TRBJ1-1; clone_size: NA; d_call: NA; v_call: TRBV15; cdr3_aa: CATSWTWALNTEAFF; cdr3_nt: TGTGCCACCAGCTGGACGTGGGCGCTAAACACTGAAGCTTTCTTT
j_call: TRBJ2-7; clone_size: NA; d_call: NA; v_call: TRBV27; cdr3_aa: CASSQNSYEQYF; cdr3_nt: TGTGCCAGCAGTCAGAACTCCTACGAGCAGTACTTC
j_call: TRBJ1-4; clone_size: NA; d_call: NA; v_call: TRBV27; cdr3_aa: CASSFRGLNNEKLFF; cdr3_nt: TGTGCCAGCAGTTTTCGAGGGCTTAATAATGAAAAACTGTTTTTT
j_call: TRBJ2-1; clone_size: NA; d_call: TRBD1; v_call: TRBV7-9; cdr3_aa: CASSTGQGATYNEQFF; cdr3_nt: TGTGCCAGCAGCACAGGACAGGGGGCCACTTACAATGAGCAGTTCTTC
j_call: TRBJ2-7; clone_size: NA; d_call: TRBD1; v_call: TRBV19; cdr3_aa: CASSRGQDSYEQYF; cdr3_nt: TGTGCCAGTAGTCGGGGACAGGACTCCTACGAGCAGTACTTC
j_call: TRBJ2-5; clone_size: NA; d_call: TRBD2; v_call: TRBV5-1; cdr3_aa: CASSPSGRVQETQYF; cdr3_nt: TGCGCCAGCAGCCCCAGCGGGAGGGTCCAAGAGACCCAGTACTTC
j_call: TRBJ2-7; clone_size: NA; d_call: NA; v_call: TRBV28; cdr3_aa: CASSLGLAEQYF; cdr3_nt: TGTGCCAGCAGTTTGGGCCTCGCCGAGCAGTACTTC
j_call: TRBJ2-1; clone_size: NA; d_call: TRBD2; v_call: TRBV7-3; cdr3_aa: CASSYGTSGSGEQFF; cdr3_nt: TGTGCCAGCAGCTATGGGACTAGCGGGAGCGGTGAGCAGTTCTTC
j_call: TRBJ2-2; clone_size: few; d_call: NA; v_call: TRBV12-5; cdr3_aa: CASEGPGTGELFF; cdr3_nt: TGTGCTAGTGAGGGACCCGGCACCGGGGAGCTGTTTTTT
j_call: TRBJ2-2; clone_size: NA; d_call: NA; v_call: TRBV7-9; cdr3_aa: CASSLSTGELFF; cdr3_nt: TGTGCCAGCAGCTTGTCGACCGGGGAGCTGTTTTTT
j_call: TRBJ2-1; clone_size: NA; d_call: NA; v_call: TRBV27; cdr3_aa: CASSATSGTFGDEQFF; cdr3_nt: TGTGCCAGCAGTGCCACTTCCGGGACATTCGGCGATGAGCAGTTCTTC
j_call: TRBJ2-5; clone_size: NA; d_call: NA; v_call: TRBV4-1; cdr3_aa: CASSQGAEYSETQYF; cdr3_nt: TGCGCCAGCAGCCAAGGGGCTGAGTATTCGGAGACCCAGTACTTC
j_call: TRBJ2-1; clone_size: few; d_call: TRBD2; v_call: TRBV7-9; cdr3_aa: CASSPGLAGPEQFF; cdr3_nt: TGTGCCAGCAGCCCGGGACTAGCGGGACCAGAGCAGTTCTTC
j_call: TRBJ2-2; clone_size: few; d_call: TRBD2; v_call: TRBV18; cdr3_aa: CASSPGLAGGSGELFF; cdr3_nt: TGTGCCAGCTCACCTGGACTAGCGGGAGGTTCCGGGGAGCTGTTTTTT
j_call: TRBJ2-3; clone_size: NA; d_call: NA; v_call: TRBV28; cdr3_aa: CASSLTGGGWRSTQYF; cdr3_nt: TGTGCCAGCAGTTTAACGGGCGGGGGCTGGAGATCTACGCAGTATTTT